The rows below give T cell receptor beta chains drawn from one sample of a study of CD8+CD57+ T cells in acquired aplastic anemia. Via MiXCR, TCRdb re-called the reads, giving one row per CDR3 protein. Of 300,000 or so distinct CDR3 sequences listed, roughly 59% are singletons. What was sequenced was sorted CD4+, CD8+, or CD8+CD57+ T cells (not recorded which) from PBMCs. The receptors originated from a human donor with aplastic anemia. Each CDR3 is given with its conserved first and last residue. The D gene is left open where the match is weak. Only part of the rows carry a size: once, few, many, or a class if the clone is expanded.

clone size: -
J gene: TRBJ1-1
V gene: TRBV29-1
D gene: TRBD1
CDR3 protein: CSVEAMTGGWLGGTEAFF
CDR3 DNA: TGCAGCGTTGAAGCTATGACAGGGGGCTGGCTTGGGGGCACTGAAGCTTTCTTT

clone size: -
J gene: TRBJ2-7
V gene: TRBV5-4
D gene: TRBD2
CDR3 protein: CASSLLLAGDEQYF
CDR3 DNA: TGTGCCAGCAGCTTGTTGCTAGCGGGGGACGAGCAGTACTTC

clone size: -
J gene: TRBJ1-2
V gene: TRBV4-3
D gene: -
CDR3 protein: CASSQERYGGNYGYTF
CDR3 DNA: TGCGCCAGCAGCCAAGAAAGGTACGGGGGTAACTATGGCTACACCTTC

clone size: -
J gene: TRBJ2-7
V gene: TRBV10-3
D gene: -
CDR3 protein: CAISEDRDEQYF
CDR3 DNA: TGTGCCATCAGTGAGGACCGGGACGAGCAGTACTTC

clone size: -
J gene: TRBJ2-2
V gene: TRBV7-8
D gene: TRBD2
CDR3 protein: CASSPPGLAGGWNTGELFF
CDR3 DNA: TGTGCCAGCAGTCCGCCGGGACTAGCGGGAGGGTGGAACACCGGGGAGCTGTTTTTT

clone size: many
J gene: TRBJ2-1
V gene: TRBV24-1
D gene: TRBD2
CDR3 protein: CATRSASGGYNEQFF
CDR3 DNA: TGTGCCACCAGGTCCGCTAGCGGGGGATACAATGAGCAGTTCTTC

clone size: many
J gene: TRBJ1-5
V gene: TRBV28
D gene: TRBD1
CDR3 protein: CASSSLQGDQPQHF
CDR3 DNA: TGTGCCAGCAGTTCCTTACAGGGGGATCAGCCCCAGCATTTT

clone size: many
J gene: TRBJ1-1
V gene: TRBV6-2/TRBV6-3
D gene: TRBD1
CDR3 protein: CASSAWDRKAFF
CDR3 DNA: TGTGCCAGCAGTGCCTGGGACAGAAAAGCTTTCTTT

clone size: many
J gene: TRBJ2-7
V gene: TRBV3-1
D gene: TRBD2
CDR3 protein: CASSFSGGGGEQYF
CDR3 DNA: TGTGCCAGCAGCTTTAGCGGGGGAGGGGGCGAGCAGTACTTC

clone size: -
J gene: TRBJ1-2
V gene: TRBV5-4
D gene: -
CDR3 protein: CASSPIGGGYTF
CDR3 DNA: TGTGCCAGCAGTCCTATCGGGGGTGGCTACACCTTC

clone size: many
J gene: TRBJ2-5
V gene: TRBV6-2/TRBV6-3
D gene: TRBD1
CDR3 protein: CASSTVVGQGSGETQYF
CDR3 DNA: TGTGCCAGCAGTACGGTCGTCGGACAGGGGAGCGGGGAGACCCAGTACTTC

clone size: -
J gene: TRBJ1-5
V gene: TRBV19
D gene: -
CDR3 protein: CASSIAGADTLSNQPRHF
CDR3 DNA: TGTGCCAGTAGTATAGCCGGGGCCGACACCCTTAGCAATCAGCCCCGGCATTTT

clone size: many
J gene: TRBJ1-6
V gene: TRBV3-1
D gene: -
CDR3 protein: CASSPSRGESSPLHF
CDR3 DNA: TGTGCCAGCAGCCCATCCCGGGGCGAGTCATCACCCCTCCACTTT

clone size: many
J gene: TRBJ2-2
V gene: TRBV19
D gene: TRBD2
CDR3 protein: CASSKRTSGYTGELFF
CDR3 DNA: TGTGCCAGTAGTAAAAGGACTAGCGGGTACACCGGGGAGCTGTTTTTT

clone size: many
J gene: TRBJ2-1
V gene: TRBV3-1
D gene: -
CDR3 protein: CASSLPGGLAFNEQFF
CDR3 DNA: TGTGCCAGCAGCCTCCCTGGAGGGCTTGCCTTCAATGAGCAGTTCTTC

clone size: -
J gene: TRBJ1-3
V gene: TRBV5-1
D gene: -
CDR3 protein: CASSLVTGAGNTIYF
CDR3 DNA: TGCGCCAGCAGCTTGGTAACGGGGGCTGGAAACACCATATATTTT

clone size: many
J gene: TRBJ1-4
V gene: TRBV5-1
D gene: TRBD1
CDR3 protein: CASSPGQGGGEKLFF
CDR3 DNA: TGCGCCAGCAGTCCTGGACAGGGCGGGGGAGAAAAACTGTTTTTT

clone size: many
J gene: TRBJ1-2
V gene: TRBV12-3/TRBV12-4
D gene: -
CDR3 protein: CASSWGLYGYTF
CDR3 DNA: TGTGCCAGCAGTTGGGGCCTGTATGGCTACACCTTC

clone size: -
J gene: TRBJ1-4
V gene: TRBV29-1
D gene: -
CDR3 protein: CSVLKSATNEKLFF
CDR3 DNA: TGCAGCGTTTTGAAGTCGGCCACTAATGAAAAACTGTTTTTT

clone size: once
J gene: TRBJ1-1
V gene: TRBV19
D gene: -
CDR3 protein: CASSPKANTEASF
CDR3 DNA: TGTGCCAGCTCACCAAAGGCTAACACTGAAGCTTCCTTT

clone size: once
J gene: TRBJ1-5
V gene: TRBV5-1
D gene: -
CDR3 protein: CASSLGGRGTQPQHF
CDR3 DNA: TGCGCCAGCAGCTTGGGTGGACGAGGAACTCAGCCCCAGCATTTT

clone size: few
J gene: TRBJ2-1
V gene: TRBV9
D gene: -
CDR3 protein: CASSVDVGYYNKQFF
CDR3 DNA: TGTGCCAGCAGCGTAGATGTGGGCTACTACAATAAGCAGTTCTTC

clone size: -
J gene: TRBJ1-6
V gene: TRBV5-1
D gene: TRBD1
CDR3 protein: CASKGAGNNSPLHF
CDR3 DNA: TGCGCCAGCAAGGGGGCAGGCAATAATTCACCCCTCCACTTT

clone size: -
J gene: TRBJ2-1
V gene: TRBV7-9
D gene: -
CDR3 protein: CASSSTKIGRDLYNEQFF
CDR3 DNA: TGTGCCAGCAGCTCCACCAAAATAGGAAGGGACCTCTACAATGAGCAGTTCTTC

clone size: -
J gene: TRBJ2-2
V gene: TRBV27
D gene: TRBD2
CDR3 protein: CASSLLGLAGANTGELFF
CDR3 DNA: TGTGCCAGCAGTTTACTGGGACTAGCGGGGGCGAACACCGGGGAGCTGTTTTTT

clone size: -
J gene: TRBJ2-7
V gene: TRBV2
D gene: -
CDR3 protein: CASSGGTAEDEQYF
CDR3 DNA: TGTGCCAGCAGTGGCGGGACCGCGGAGGACGAGCAGTACTTC

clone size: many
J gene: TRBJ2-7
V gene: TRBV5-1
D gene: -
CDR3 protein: CASSFAEGRQYF
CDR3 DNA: TGCGCCAGCAGCTTTGCTGAGGGTAGGCAGTACTTC

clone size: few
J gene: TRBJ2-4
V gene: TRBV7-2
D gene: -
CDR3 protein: CASSSSGTVAKNIQYF
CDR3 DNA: TGTGCCAGCAGCTCGAGCGGGACAGTGGCCAAAAACATTCAGTACTTC

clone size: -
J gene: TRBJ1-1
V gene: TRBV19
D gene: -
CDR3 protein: CASSPSKGTTEAFF
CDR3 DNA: TGTGCCAGTAGTCCCTCCAAGGGAACGACTGAAGCTTTCTTT

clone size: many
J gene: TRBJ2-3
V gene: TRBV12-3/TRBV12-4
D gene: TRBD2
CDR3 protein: CASSFSGGAGDTQYF
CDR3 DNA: TGTGCCAGCAGCTTTAGCGGGGGGGCGGGCGATACGCAGTATTTT

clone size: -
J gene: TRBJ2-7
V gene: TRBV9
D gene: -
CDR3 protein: CASSVGWGPSYEQYF
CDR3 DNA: TGTGCCAGCAGCGTAGGTTGGGGGCCCTCCTACGAGCAGTACTTC

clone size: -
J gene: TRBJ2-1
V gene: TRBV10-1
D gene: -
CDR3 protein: CASSEYVSLPRNEQFF
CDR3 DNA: TGCGCCAGCAGTGAGTACGTCTCCCTCCCTCGCAATGAGCAGTTCTTC

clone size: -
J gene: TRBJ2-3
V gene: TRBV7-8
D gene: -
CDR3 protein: CASSLALTTSTDTQYF
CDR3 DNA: TGTGCCAGCAGCTTAGCACTGACGACTAGCACAGATACGCAGTATTTT

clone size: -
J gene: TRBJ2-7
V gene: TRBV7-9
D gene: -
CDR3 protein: CASSPINNEQYF
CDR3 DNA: TGTGCCAGCAGCCCAATCAACAATGAGCAGTACTTC

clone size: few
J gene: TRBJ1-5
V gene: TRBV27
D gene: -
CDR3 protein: CASSSSMVWQPQHF
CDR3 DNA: TGTGCCAGCAGCTCTTCTATGGTATGGCAGCCCCAGCATTTT

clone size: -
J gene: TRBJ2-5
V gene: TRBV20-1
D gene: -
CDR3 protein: CSARKIGDRQETQYF
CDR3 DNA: TGCAGTGCTAGAAAGATCGGTGATAGACAAGAGACCCAGTACTTC

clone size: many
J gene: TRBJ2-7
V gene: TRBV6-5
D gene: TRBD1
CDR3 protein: CASSYVPLDRSFHLGSYEQYF
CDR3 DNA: TGTGCCAGCAGTTATGTCCCATTGGACAGGTCTTTTCACTTAGGATCCTACGAGCAGTACTTC

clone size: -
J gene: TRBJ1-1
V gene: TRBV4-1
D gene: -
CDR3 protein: CASSLQEMGPLNTEAFF
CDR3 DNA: TGCGCCAGCAGCCTCCAGGAGATGGGACCGTTGAACACTGAAGCTTTCTTT

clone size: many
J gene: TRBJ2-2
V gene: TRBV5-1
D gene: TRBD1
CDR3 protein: CASSFGSGGSTGELFF
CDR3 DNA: TGCGCCAGCAGCTTCGGGTCAGGGGGTAGCACCGGGGAGCTGTTTTTT